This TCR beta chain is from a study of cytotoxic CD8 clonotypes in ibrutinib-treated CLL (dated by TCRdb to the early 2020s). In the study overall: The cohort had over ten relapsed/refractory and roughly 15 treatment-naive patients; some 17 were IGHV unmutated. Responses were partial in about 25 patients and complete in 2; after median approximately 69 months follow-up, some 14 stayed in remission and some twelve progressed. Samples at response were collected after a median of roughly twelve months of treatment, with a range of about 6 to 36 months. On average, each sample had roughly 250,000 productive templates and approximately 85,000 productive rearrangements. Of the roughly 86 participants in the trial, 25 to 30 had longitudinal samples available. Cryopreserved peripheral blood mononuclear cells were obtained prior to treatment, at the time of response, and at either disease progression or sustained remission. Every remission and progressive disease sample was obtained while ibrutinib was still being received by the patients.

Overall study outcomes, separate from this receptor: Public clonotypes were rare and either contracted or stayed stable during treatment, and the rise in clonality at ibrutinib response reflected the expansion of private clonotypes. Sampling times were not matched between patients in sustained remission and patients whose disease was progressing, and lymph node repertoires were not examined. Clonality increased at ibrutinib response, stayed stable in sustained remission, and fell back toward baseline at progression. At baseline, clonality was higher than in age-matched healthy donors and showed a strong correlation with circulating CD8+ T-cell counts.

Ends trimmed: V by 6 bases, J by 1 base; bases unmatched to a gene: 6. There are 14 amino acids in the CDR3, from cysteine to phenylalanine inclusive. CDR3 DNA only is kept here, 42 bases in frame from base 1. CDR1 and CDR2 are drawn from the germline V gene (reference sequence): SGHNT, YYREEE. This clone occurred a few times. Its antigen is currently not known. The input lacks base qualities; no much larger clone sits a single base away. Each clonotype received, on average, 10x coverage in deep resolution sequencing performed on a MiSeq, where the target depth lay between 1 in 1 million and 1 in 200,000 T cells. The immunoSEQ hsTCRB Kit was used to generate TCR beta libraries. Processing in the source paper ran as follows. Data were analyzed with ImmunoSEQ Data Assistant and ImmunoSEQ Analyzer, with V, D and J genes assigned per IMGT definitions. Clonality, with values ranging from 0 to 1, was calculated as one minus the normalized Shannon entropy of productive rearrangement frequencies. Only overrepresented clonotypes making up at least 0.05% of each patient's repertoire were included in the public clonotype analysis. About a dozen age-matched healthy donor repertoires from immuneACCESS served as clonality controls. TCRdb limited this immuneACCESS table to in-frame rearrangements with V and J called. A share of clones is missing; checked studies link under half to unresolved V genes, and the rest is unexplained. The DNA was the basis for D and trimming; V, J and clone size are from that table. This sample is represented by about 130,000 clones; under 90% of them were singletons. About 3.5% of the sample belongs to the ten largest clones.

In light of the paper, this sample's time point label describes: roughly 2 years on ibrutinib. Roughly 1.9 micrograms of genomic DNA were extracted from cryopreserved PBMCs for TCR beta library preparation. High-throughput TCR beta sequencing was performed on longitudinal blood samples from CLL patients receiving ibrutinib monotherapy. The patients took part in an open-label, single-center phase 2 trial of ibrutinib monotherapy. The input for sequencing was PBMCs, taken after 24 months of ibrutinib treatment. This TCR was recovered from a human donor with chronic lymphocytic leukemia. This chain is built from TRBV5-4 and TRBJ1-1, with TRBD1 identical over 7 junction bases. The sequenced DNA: TGTGCCAGCATCCCGGACAGGAGGAACACTGAAGCTTTCTTT. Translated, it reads CASIPDRRNTEAFF. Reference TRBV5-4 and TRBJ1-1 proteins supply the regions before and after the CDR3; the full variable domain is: ETGVTQSPTHLIKTRGQQVTLRCSSQSGHNTVSWYQQALGQGPQFIFQYYREEENGRGNFPPRFSGLQFPNYSSELNVNALELDDSALYLCASIPDRRNTEAFFGQGTRLTVV.